The source of this TCR beta chain is a study of glioma-infiltrating T cells after dendritic cell vaccination. Study at large: Between about 2003 and 2012, patients got autologous tumor lysate-pulsed dendritic cell vaccines.

The primer mix had 60 V beta and 13 J beta primers. Here immunoSEQ multiplex PCR was the method, and the copy in TCRdb shows in-frame clones only, minus some. The table lists around 37,000 clones, around 80% of them singletons. The material sequenced was blood, taken before dendritic cell vaccination. The TCR comes from a human donor with glioblastoma.

CDR3 bases: TGTGCCATCAGTGTCGCGCAGGGGGACGGCAATCAGCCCCAGCATTTT. Its translation is CAISVAQGDGNQPQHF. The chain links TRBV10-3 to TRBJ1-5, with 7 positions matching TRBD1. The CDR3 spans 16 residues. Unmatched junction bases numbered 8, after V lost 4 bases and J lost 2 bases. CDR1 is ENHRY, CDR2 SYGVKD, per germline.